This TCR beta chain was captured in a study of technical replicates of blood from four donors. The length of the CDR3 is 16 residues. Germline loops: CDR1 SGHRS, CDR2 YFSETQ. Trimming removed 4 bases from V and 0 bases from J; junction bases left unmatched: 7. Sequenced by immunoSEQ multiplex PCR; TCRdb stores in-frame clones only, minus some. The sample has tens of thousands of clones; about 95% are singletons. The sequence was collected from a human donor in good health. The sample comprised T cells isolated from PBMCs. The chain couples TRBV5-1 to TRBJ1-1; 9 positions agree with TRBD1. The CDR3 reads CASSIGQGSMNTEAFF. The CDR3 DNA reads as TGCGCCAGCAGCATTGGACAGGGGAGCATGAACACTGAAGCTTTCTTT. Drawing the rest from reference TRBV5-1 and TRBJ1-1, the complete variable domain is KAGVTQTPRYLIKTRGQQVTLSCSPISGHRSVSWYQQTPGQGLQFLFEYFSETQRNKGNFPGRFSGRQFSNSRSEMNVSTLELGDSALYLCASSIGQGSMNTEAFFGQGTRLTVV.